This T cell receptor beta chain comes out of a study of T cell responses to AZD1222 COVID-19 vaccine. About the study: Second-dose timings of about 4 or about 12 weeks were pooled.

Trimming removed 2 bases from V and 3 bases from J; junction bases left unmatched: 7. Germline CDR1 reads SGHTA; CDR2 reads FQGTGA. The CDR3 has 15 residues. Profiled with immunoSEQ multiplex PCR; TCRdb holds only in-frame clones, not every one. This table has 150,000 to 200,000 clones, roughly 87% appearing once. This rearrangement joins TRBV7-3 to TRBJ2-7; 7 bases agree with TRBD1. This clonotype originated in an adult in good health. The sample here was peripheral blood, taken on day 0 of AZD1222 vaccination. CDR3 bases: TGTGCCAGCAGCTTAGCTGATACAGGGGTCTACGAGCAGTACTTC. Translated, it gives CASSLADTGVYEQYF.